These 16 T cell receptor beta chains were all obtained from the same sample, sequenced in a study of T cells in localized non-small cell lung cancer. Assay: immunoSEQ multiplex PCR; the TCRdb copy retains only in-frame clones and omits some. The table shows 48,000 or so clones, with 86% occurring only once. The material sequenced was peripheral blood, taken before any cancer treatment. These receptors were obtained from a male donor aged 60 or over with stage III squamous cell lung carcinoma.

This clone was picked up one time. This sequence joins TRBV28 and TRBJ2-7; 7 positions match TRBD1. The CDR3 extends over 14 amino acids. Germline trimming cut 8 bases from V and 6 bases from J; bases unmatched to any gene: 13. Germline CDR1 MDHEN, CDR2 SYDVKM. This CDR3 is CASWRGGPVGEQYF. The CDR3 nucleotides read TGTGCCAGCTGGAGAGGGGGCCCCGTAGGCGAGCAGTACTTC.

This chain uses TRBV18 with TRBJ2-3; tentatively, D is TRBD2 (6 bases). With 6 bases removed from V and 6 bases from J, the gap between germline ends came to 19 bases. Germline assignment: CDR1 KGHSH and CDR2 LQKENI. There are 15 residues in the CDR3. The CDR3 DNA sequence: TGTGCCAGCTCGCTCGGATTCGGGGGAATGGATACGCAGTATTTT. Its protein is CASSLGFGGMDTQYF.

The V and J genes are TRBV6-6 and TRBJ1-1, with D perhaps matching TRBD1 (5 bases). This CDR3 is built from 14 residues. Deletions cut 6 bases from V and 0 bases from J, with 11 bases between. Germline CDR1 MNHNY, CDR2 SVGAGI (reference sequence). CDR3 in DNA: TGTGCCAGCAGCCAGACAGCTTTGAACACTGAAGCTTTCTTT. Its translation: CASSQTALNTEAFF.

The chain has TRBV5-4 and TRBJ1-4; D is possibly TRBD1 (5 bases). The CDR3 covers 14 residues. Germline values: CDR1 SGHNT, CDR2 YYREEE (reference sequence). V was clipped by 1 base and J by 2 bases, with 6 bases between them. As DNA, the CDR3 is TGTGCCAGCAGCTTGCCAGGGACTAATGAAAAACTGTTTTTT. This sequence encodes CASSLPGTNEKLFF.

V and J are TRBV18 and TRBJ1-4, with D perhaps matching TRBD1 (5 bases). V lost 2 bases to trimming and J lost 3 bases, with 10 bases between them. The CDR3 covers 15 residues. CDR1 is KGHSH and CDR2 is LQKENI in the germline V gene. The CDR3 is CASSPGAGANEKLFF. CDR3 in DNA: TGTGCCAGCTCACCAGGGGCGGGCGCTAATGAAAAACTGTTTTTT.

The genes are TRBV7-9 and TRBJ2-1; D is possibly TRBD2 (5 bases). Germline CDR1 and CDR2: SEHNR and FQNEAQ (reference sequence). The CDR3 spans 15 residues. Trimming shortened V by 1 base and J by 9 bases, and 16 bases separated the two germline ends. CDR3 region: CASSLVSVASGEQFF. The DNA for the CDR3 is TGTGCCAGCAGCTTAGTGTCGGTAGCGAGTGGTGAGCAGTTCTTC.

The J gene is TRBJ2-1, the V gene TRBV5-4; 11 bases align to TRBD1. CDR1 SGHNT and CDR2 YYREEE come from the germline V gene (reference sequence). The CDR3 contains 13 residues. J lost 8 bases, V lost 3 bases, and 1 base had no gene match. CDR3 sequence reads: CASSWDRGYEQFF. DNA for the CDR3: TGTGCCAGCAGCTGGGACAGGGGGTATGAGCAGTTCTTC.

This clone was seen only once. The rearrangement links TRBV14 to TRBJ1-2, with D perhaps matching TRBD1 (6 bases). The V end was cut by 4 bases, the J end by 3 bases, with 21 bases between. Germline V gene data show CDR1 as SGHDN and CDR2 as FVKESK. The length of the CDR3 is 17 residues. For the CDR3, the DNA is TGTGCCAGCAGCCCGACCTCGATCGGACAGAGTTACTATGGCTACACCTTC. Translated: CASSPTSIGQSYYGYTF.

The chain couples TRBV19 to TRBJ2-6, with D possibly matching TRBD1 (6 bases). There are 15 residues in the CDR3. V was trimmed by 4 bases and J by 4 bases, leaving 11 bases between them. Germline loops: CDR1 LNHDA, CDR2 SQIVND (reference sequence). The CDR3 protein is CASSTRGTGANVLTF. Written as DNA, the CDR3 is TGTGCCAGTAGTACCAGGGGTACCGGGGCCAACGTCCTGACTTTC.

The rearrangement links TRBV29-1 to TRBJ2-3; 9 bases are shared with TRBD1. The length of the CDR3 is 15 residues. Germline-derived CDR1 and CDR2 are SQVTM and ANQGSEA. The V gene end was trimmed by 5 bases and the J gene end by 3 bases; junction bases not matched to a gene: 9. This CDR3 reads CSVTGGTGRTDTQYF. The CDR3 DNA sequence: TGCAGCGTTACCGGCGGGACAGGGAGGACAGATACGCAGTATTTT.

V usage is TRBV13 and J usage is TRBJ1-5; D not certain. V was clipped by 3 bases and J by 6 bases, with 6 bases between them. The CDR3 runs 12 residues. From germline, CDR1 is PRHDT and CDR2 FYEKMQ (reference sequence). The CDR3 DNA is TGTGCCAGCAGCTTGGGAGGTCAGCCCCAGCATTTT. It is translated as CASSLGGQPQHF.

The rearrangement uses TRBV30 and TRBJ2-2; D is undetermined. V dropped 4 bases and J dropped 5 bases, with 14 bases sitting between them. The germline V gene has CDR1 GTSNPN and CDR2 SVGIG (reference sequence). This CDR3 comprises 14 residues. CDR3 residues: CAWKQEGLTGELFF. CDR3 coding DNA: TGTGCCTGGAAACAAGAAGGGTTAACCGGGGAGCTGTTTTTT. The full variable domain, in which reference TRBV30 and TRBJ2-2 provide the parts outside the CDR3, is SQTIHQWPATLVQPVGSPLSLECTVEGTSNPNLYWYRQAAGRGLQLLFYSVGIGQISSEVPQNLSASRPQDRQFILSSKKLLLSDSGFYLCAWKQEGLTGELFFGEGSRLTVL.

J is TRBJ2-3 and V is TRBV5-1, with D possibly being TRBD1 or TRBD2 (6 bases each). The CDR3 extends over 15 amino acids. The V gene lost 4 bases and the J gene lost 3 bases, with 15 bases spanning the gap. Germline V CDR1 and CDR2: SGHRS, YFSETQ. The CDR3 region has the DNA TGCGCCAGCAGCCCGGGGGTAGGGGGAACAGATACGCAGTATTTT. This translates into CASSPGVGGTDTQYF.

The chain uses TRBV7-9 and TRBJ2-4; 8 positions match TRBD1. The J segment lost 6 bases and the V segment lost 4 bases, leaving 11 bases of the junction unmatched. This CDR3 comprises 16 residues. Germline CDR1 is SEHNR and CDR2 is FQNEAQ (reference sequence). CDR3 region: CASSSWDRRGINIQYF. In DNA, the CDR3 is TGTGCCAGCAGCTCCTGGGACAGGCGTGGGATAAACATTCAGTACTTC.

The chain links TRBV27 to TRBJ2-3; TRBD2 matches at 10 bases. With 1 base clipped from V and 3 bases from J, the junction kept 1 base outside the gene matches. Looked up from germline, CDR1 is MNHEY and CDR2 is SMNVEV (reference sequence). The CDR3 runs to 15 residues. As DNA, the CDR3 is TGTGCCAGCAGTTTATTTAGCGGGAGGACAGATACGCAGTATTTT. Its translation is CASSLFSGRTDTQYF.

This clone has just one count. The chain links TRBV30 to TRBJ1-3, with D unclear. This CDR3 is built from 12 residues. V was cut by 2 bases and J by 9 bases, with 11 bases left in between. CDR1 is GTSNPN and CDR2 is SVGIG in the germline V gene (reference sequence). Here the CDR3 reads CAWSSSGGTIYF. The CDR3 DNA reads as TGTGCCTGGAGTTCTTCTGGAGGCACCATATATTTT.